These T cell receptor beta chains were read from a single sample in a study of blood T cell repertoires in COVID-19. The table came from immunoSEQ multiplex PCR; TCRdb's copy has only in-frame clones and leaves some out. The table records several thousand clones, around three quarters of them present only once. The sequenced sample consisted of peripheral blood. The receptors were sampled from a man between 65 and 85 years old with active COVID-19. Both conserved end residues are part of each CDR3. A D gene is named only where the DNA matches it firmly. A row's size may be missing; if present it is once, few, many or a size class.

NA | TRBJ2-3 | NA | TRBV19 | TGTGCCAGTAGTATCCGGGCAGGGGCCAGCACAGATACGCAGTATTTT | CASSIRAGASTDTQYF
NA | TRBJ1-6 | NA | TRBV5-6 | TGTGCCAGCAGCTCAGGGTTTCATAATTCACCCCTCCACTTT | CASSSGFHNSPLHF
TRBD2 | TRBJ2-1 | NA | TRBV19 | TGTGCCAGTAGTATCCTAGCGGGAAGGGGGACTGAGCAGTTCTTC | CASSILAGRGTEQFF
NA | TRBJ1-5 | NA | TRBV12-1 | TGTGCCAGCAGCTTTTTTTTATCAGTGGCAGACAACTGTAGCAATCAGCCCCAGCATTTT | CASSFFLSVADNCSNQPQHF
TRBD1 | TRBJ2-1 | once | TRBV19 | TGTGCCAGTAGTATAGTCTCGGGACAGGGTGGTTCCGAGGGGCAGTTCTTC | CASSIVSGQGGSEGQFF
NA | TRBJ2-3 | NA | TRBV7-8 | TGTGCCAGCAGCTTAGGGGCCGTCAGGCCAGATACGCAGTATTTT | CASSLGAVRPDTQYF
NA | TRBJ1-2 | NA | TRBV11-2 | TGTGCCAGCAGCTTAGAGGGCAGGGTTATGAATGGCTACACCTTC | CASSLEGRVMNGYTF
NA | TRBJ2-7 | NA | TRBV2 | TGTGCCAGCAGTGAGTACGCAGGGATCTACGAGCAGTACTTC | CASSEYAGIYEQYF
TRBD1 | TRBJ1-6 | NA | TRBV2 | TGTGCCAGCAGTGGACAGGGGGCCGATGTTTCACCCCTCCACTTT | CASSGQGADVSPLHF
NA | TRBJ2-5 | NA | TRBV6-2/TRBV6-3 | TGTGCCAGCAGTTACTGGTCAGGAGGGGAGACCCAGTACTTC | CASSYWSGGETQYF
NA | TRBJ2-7 | NA | TRBV30 | TGTGCCTGGAGTGTCGGCGGGTCAACCTACGAGCAGTACTTC | CAWSVGGSTYEQYF
NA | TRBJ2-7 | NA | TRBV4-1 | TGCGCCAGCAGCCAACCCCCGGGTGAGCAGTACTTC | CASSQPPGEQYF
TRBD2 | TRBJ2-3 | NA | TRBV6-6 | TGTGCCGGAGGGGGGCTAGCGGGAGTAGGCACGCAGTATTTT | CAGGGLAGVGTQYF
TRBD1 | TRBJ2-1 | NA | TRBV9 | TGTGCCAGCAGCGTAGTTGATGTGGGACAGTCCTACAATGAGCAGTTCTTC | CASSVVDVGQSYNEQFF
TRBD1 | TRBJ1-1 | NA | TRBV20-1 | TGCAGTGCTAGTCACAGGGGCGGAGGAGTGGGCACTGAAGCTTTCTTT | CSASHRGGGVGTEAFF
NA | TRBJ2-7 | NA | TRBV7-8 | TGTGCCAGCAGCTTAGGGGTCAGGGATCTAGAGTACTTC | CASSLGVRDLEYF
TRBD1 | TRBJ1-1 | NA | TRBV4-1 | TGCGCCAGCAGCCCTCCGACAGGGGAAGGGGACACTGAAGCTTTCTTT | CASSPPTGEGDTEAFF
NA | TRBJ1-2 | NA | TRBV6-5 | TGTGCCAGCAGTTACGGGCTGGGGGCTAGCTATGGCTACACCTTC | CASSYGLGASYGYTF
NA | TRBJ1-1 | NA | TRBV11-2 | TGTGCCAGCAGCCCAAGGGGGGGGTCCACTGAAGCTTTCTTT | CASSPRGGSTEAFF
TRBD2 | TRBJ2-7 | NA | TRBV9 | TGTGCCAGCAGCAATAGCGGGAATGGGTACGAGCAGTACTTC | CASSNSGNGYEQYF
TRBD1 | TRBJ1-6 | NA | TRBV24-1 | TGTGCCACCAGTGATTTGCGGACAGGTTGTTGTTCACCCCTCCACTTT | CATSDLRTGCCSPLHF
NA | TRBJ1-2 | NA | TRBV29-1 | TGCAGCGTTGAAGATCGGGGGACCCAGGTACAGGGCTACACCTTC | CSVEDRGTQVQGYTF
TRBD1 | TRBJ1-1 | NA | TRBV7-9 | TGTGCCAGCAGCCCGGCCGGGACAGGGCCGCCTGAAGCTTTCTTT | CASSPAGTGPPEAFF
TRBD1 | TRBJ1-1 | medium-sized | TRBV10-3 | TGTGCCATCAGTGGGGCGACAGGGCGACCTGAAGCTTTCTTT | CAISGATGRPEAFF
NA | TRBJ2-5 | NA | TRBV29-1 | TGCAGCGTTGGCGGGGACGGGGCGGCCCAGTACTTC | CSVGGDGAAQYF
TRBD1 | TRBJ2-5 | NA | TRBV7-2 | TGTGCCAGCAGCGTGGTTTTGGTGGCAGGGGGGACCCAGTACTTC | CASSVVLVAGGTQYF
TRBD2 | TRBJ2-5 | NA | TRBV5-1 | TGCGCCAGCAGCTTGGTGGGGACTACCCAAGAGACCCAGTACTTC | CASSLVGTTQETQYF
TRBD2 | TRBJ2-7 | once | TRBV2 | TGTGCCAGCAGGGATCCAGCGGGGGGAACCTACGAGCAGTACTTC | CASRDPAGGTYEQYF
TRBD2 | TRBJ2-2 | few | TRBV18 | TGTGCCAGCTCACCAGGGCCGCGGGGGATGGACACCGGGGAGCTGTTTTTT | CASSPGPRGMDTGELFF
NA | TRBJ2-7 | NA | TRBV28 | TGTGCCAGCAGGGGAAGGGGGAACGACGAGCAGTACTTC | CASRGRGNDEQYF
TRBD1 | TRBJ1-3 | NA | TRBV27 | TGTGCCAGGACCGGGACAGGGAACCGCTCTGGAAACACCATATATTTT | CARTGTGNRSGNTIYF
TRBD2 | TRBJ2-7 | NA | TRBV28 | TGTGCCAGCGGGGCACTAGCGGGCCTCTACGAGCAGTACTTC | CASGALAGLYEQYF
TRBD1 | TRBJ1-6 | once | TRBV14 | TGTGCCAGCAGCCCCGACGTCCGGACAGGATCACCCCTCCACTTT | CASSPDVRTGSPLHF
NA | TRBJ1-2 | NA | TRBV10-3 | TGTGCCATTACCGACAGTTCCTATGGCTACACCTTC | CAITDSSYGYTF
NA | TRBJ2-6 | NA | TRBV19 | TGTGCCAGTAGTCTCGGACAACCTGGGGCCAACGTCCTGACTTTC | CASSLGQPGANVLTF
NA | TRBJ1-2 | NA | TRBV28 | TGTGCCAGCAGTTTGGCCCTTAACTATGGCTACACCTTC | CASSLALNYGYTF